The rows below give T cell receptor beta chains drawn from one sample of a study of early T cells in non-severe SARS-CoV-2 infection. TCRdb reanalysed the 5' RACE reads using MiXCR and keeps one entry per CDR3 protein. The sample shows 90,000 to 120,000 distinct CDR3 sequences, 12% of them seen only once. Sequencing input: whole blood. The source of these receptors is an adult who was a healthcare worker with PCR-confirmed SARS-CoV-2 infection or an uninfected control (not recorded which). The CDR3 runs from the conserved cysteine through the conserved F or W. A D gene is named only where the DNA matches it firmly. Some rows mark clone size as missing; the rest say once, few, many or name a class of expanded clone.

>NA|NA|TRBV28|TRBJ1-2
TGTGCCAGCAGTTTCTATAGAGGGAGTGGCTATGGCTACACCTTC
CASSFYRGSGYGYTF
>NA|few|TRBV29-1|TRBJ2-5
TGCAGCGTTGAATGGCAGCAAGAGACCCAGTACTTC
CSVEWQQETQYF
>TRBD1|many|TRBV7-9|TRBJ1-1
TGTGCCAGCAGCCTGGGACAGGGAAAGCTGAACACTGAAGCTTTCTTT
CASSLGQGKLNTEAFF
>NA|few|TRBV20-1|TRBJ2-1
TGCAGTGCTAGAGATGGGGGGGCGGCCTACAATGAGCAGTTCTTC
CSARDGGAAYNEQFF
>TRBD2|few|TRBV20-1|TRBJ2-3
TGCAGTGCTACCCCCTTAGCGGGGGGGCCAGATACGCAGTATTTT
CSATPLAGGPDTQYF
>TRBD1|NA|TRBV3-1|TRBJ1-4
TGTGCCAGCAGCCCCATTGGGCAGGGGGCGCGAGTTAATGAAAAACTGTTTTTT
CASSPIGQGARVNEKLFF
>TRBD2|many|TRBV30|TRBJ2-5
TGTGCCTGGAGCGGGGGTATGGGAGGGCAAGAGACCCAGTACTTC
CAWSGGMGGQETQYF
>TRBD1|NA|TRBV28|TRBJ2-6
TGTGCCATCAGTCGGACAGGGAGTCTTGGGGCCAACGTCCTGACTTTC
CAISRTGSLGANVLTF
>NA|NA|TRBV7-9|TRBJ2-7
TGTGCCAGCAGCGTTACAGGGACGCCTCCTAACGAGCAGTACTTC
CASSVTGTPPNEQYF
>NA|NA|TRBV12-3/TRBV12-4|TRBJ2-1
TGTGCCAGCAGCCCCTGCTACAATGAGCAGTTCTTC
CASSPCYNEQFF
>NA|NA|TRBV5-5|TRBJ1-1
TGTGCCAGCAGCTTGGAGGCAGGGCCCACTGAAGCTTTCTTT
CASSLEAGPTEAFF
>NA|NA|TRBV6-2/TRBV6-3|TRBJ2-1
TGTGCCAGCAGTTCGGGAGCCCGCCTCGGTGAGCAGTTCTTC
CASSSGARLGEQFF
>NA|NA|TRBV29-1|TRBJ1-1
TGCAGCGTTGAAGTGACCGGGGGAGGGACTGAAGCTTTCTTT
CSVEVTGGGTEAFF
>NA|few|TRBV27|TRBJ2-7
TGTGCCAGCAGTCACCTGAGTCAGGGAACCTACGAGCAGTACTTC
CASSHLSQGTYEQYF
>NA|many|TRBV24-1|TRBJ2-1
TGTGCCACCAGTGAACCCGGGACGGCCACCTACAATGAGCAGTTCTTC
CATSEPGTATYNEQFF
>TRBD1|few|TRBV12-3/TRBV12-4|TRBJ1-5
TGTGCCAGCAACCCGGGACAGCCTAATCAGCCCCAGCATTTT
CASNPGQPNQPQHF
>TRBD2|few|TRBV6-2/TRBV6-3|TRBJ2-1
TGTGCCAGCAATTTCGGGACTAGCGGGAGGCCTCCGATTTTTGAGCAGTTCTTC
CASNFGTSGRPPIFEQFF
>TRBD1|few|TRBV5-1|TRBJ2-3
TGCGCCAGCAGCTTGGGACAGGGGGCAGAAGATACGCAGTATTTT
CASSLGQGAEDTQYF
>NA|NA|TRBV29-1|TRBJ1-1
TGCAGCGTTGTACGGTCGGTTGAAGCTTTCTTT
CSVVRSVEAFF
>NA|NA|TRBV28|TRBJ2-1
TGTGCCAGCACCCTGAGGTTGGTGTTGGGGCACAATGAGCAGTTCTTC
CASTLRLVLGHNEQFF
>NA|few|TRBV6-1|TRBJ1-6
TGTGCCAGCAGTGTTGACTCAGGATCAGGCCCCCTCCACTTT
CASSVDSGSGPLHF
>NA|few|TRBV27|TRBJ1-1
TGTGCCAGCAGTTTATTGTTGGGGGGGGAAGCTTTCTTT
CASSLLLGGEAFF
>TRBD1|many|TRBV7-2|TRBJ2-3
TGTGCCAGCAGCGTCAGGGGGCACTCCCCCTCAGATACGCAGTATTTT
CASSVRGHSPSDTQYF
>NA|many|TRBV25-1|TRBJ1-6
TGTGCCAGCAGAGCACCGGGACACCTTGGCTCACCCCTCCACTTT
CASRAPGHLGSPLHF
>TRBD2|NA|TRBV6-4|TRBJ2-1
TGTGCCAGCAGCCCTGGGACTAGCGGGAGGGGTGAGCAGTTCTTC
CASSPGTSGRGEQFF
>NA|many|TRBV18|TRBJ2-4
TGTGCCAGCTCACCGGACAGTAAAAACATTCAGTACTTC
CASSPDSKNIQYF
>NA|few|TRBV20-1|TRBJ2-7
TGCAGTGCTAGAGTCCCCGTGGCAGCCTTATACGAGCAGTACTTC
CSARVPVAALYEQYF
>NA|NA|TRBV30|TRBJ2-7
TGTGCCTGGGATCCTAGCTGGGGGGCCAACGAGCAGTACTTC
CAWDPSWGANEQYF
>NA|NA|TRBV3-1|TRBJ2-7
TGTGCCAGCAGCATAGTTCAGGGACGCGAGCAGTACTTC
CASSIVQGREQYF
>NA|many|TRBV30|TRBJ2-7
TGTGCCTGGAACGGTGGTGGGACCTACGAGCAGTACTTC
CAWNGGGTYEQYF
>NA|few|TRBV5-5|TRBJ1-1
TGTGCCAGCAGCTTGGGTTTAGGATACCATGAAGCTTTCTTT
CASSLGLGYHEAFF
>NA|NA|TRBV30|TRBJ2-1
TGTGCCTGGAGCGGGCTCAATGAGCAGTTCTTC
CAWSGLNEQFF
>TRBD1|NA|TRBV29-1|TRBJ1-1
TGCAGCGTTCCCAGGGACAGGGGGCGAGGGAGCCTTTACACTGAAGCTTTCTTT
CSVPRDRGRGSLYTEAFF
>TRBD1|NA|TRBV2|TRBJ1-2
TGTGCCAGCAGTCCGACAGGGGTTCATGGCTACACCTTC
CASSPTGVHGYTF
>NA|NA|TRBV11-2|TRBJ2-7
TGTGCCAGCAGCGCCACAGGGCTGAACTACGAGCAGTACTTC
CASSATGLNYEQYF
>NA|many|TRBV18|TRBJ1-1
TGTGCCAGCTCAGAACAGGGCGGGAACACTGAAGCTTTCTTT
CASSEQGGNTEAFF
>NA|many|TRBV28|TRBJ1-1
TGTGCCAGCAGGTCAACAGGGAGCATGAACACTGAAGCTTTCTTT
CASRSTGSMNTEAFF
>TRBD1|NA|TRBV10-3|TRBJ1-6
TGTGCCATCAGGGGGGACAGGGAATCACCCCTCCACTTT
CAIRGDRESPLHF
>TRBD2|NA|TRBV20-1|TRBJ2-3
TGCAGTGCTCCGACTAGCGGGGGACTCACAGATACGCAGTATTTT
CSAPTSGGLTDTQYF
>TRBD1|few|TRBV20-1|TRBJ2-7
TGCAGTGCCTACCGGACAGGGTGGGGCGAGCAGTACTTC
CSAYRTGWGEQYF
>TRBD1|many|TRBV10-3|TRBJ1-6
TGTGCCATCAGTGAGAGGGGACAGATTAATTCACCCCTCCACTTT
CAISERGQINSPLHF
>TRBD2|NA|TRBV3-1|TRBJ2-2
TGTGCCAGCAGCCAACGTAGCGGGAGCGGCACCGGGGAGCTGTTTTTT
CASSQRSGSGTGELFF
>NA|few|TRBV6-6|TRBJ1-1
TGTGCCAGCATGATCCGATTGAACACTGAAGCTTTCTTT
CASMIRLNTEAFF
>NA|many|TRBV9|TRBJ2-1
TGTGCCAGCAGCGTAGCTCCCAAATACAATGAGCAGTTCTTC
CASSVAPKYNEQFF
>NA|many|TRBV3-1|TRBJ1-2
TGTGCCAGCAGCCACCCAGGTTCAACCCCTTATGGCTACACCTTC
CASSHPGSTPYGYTF
>NA|NA|TRBV2|TRBJ2-1
TGTGCCAGCAGTGAAGTGGACGTCCCCTCCTACAATGAGCAGTTCTTC
CASSEVDVPSYNEQFF
>TRBD2|many|TRBV7-2|TRBJ2-3
TGTGCCAGCAGCTCCCCCCCGAGGGCTAGCGGTAGCACAGATACGCAGTATTTT
CASSSPPRASGSTDTQYF
>NA|NA|TRBV20-1|TRBJ2-3
TGCAGTGCTAGGGCTCCCTTAGGGAGGGGGGGCACAGATACGCAGTATTTT
CSARAPLGRGGTDTQYF
>TRBD2|few|TRBV2|TRBJ2-3
TGTGCCAGCAGTGAAGCGCTTCGGGTAGCGGGGGGCACAGATACGCAGTATTTT
CASSEALRVAGGTDTQYF
>NA|many|TRBV28|TRBJ2-6
TGTGCCAGCAGTCTCAGGACAGGGGCCAACGTCCTGACTTTC
CASSLRTGANVLTF
>NA|few|TRBV5-6|TRBJ1-1
TGTGCCAGCAGCTTGGTCAGGGCCGCGGCTTTCTTT
CASSLVRAAAFF
>NA|NA|TRBV2|TRBJ2-7
TGTGCCAGCAGTACTTTTGCCAGGATCAGTTTC
CASSTFARISF
>TRBD1|few|TRBV7-9|TRBJ2-7
TGTGCCAGCAGCTCTAGGACAGGGACGGTCGAGCAGTACTTC
CASSSRTGTVEQYF
>NA|few|TRBV11-3|TRBJ2-5
TGTGCCAGCAGCTTAGAGGCGGACACCAGGGGCGAGACCCAGTACTTC
CASSLEADTRGETQYF